This TCR beta chain is from a study of blood T cell repertoires in COVID-19. Study-wide background: Collection of acute and convalescent COVID-19 samples took place in the United States, Italy and Spain.

This CDR3 has 16 residues. V trimming: 4 bases; J trimming: 4 bases; junction bases outside the gene matches: 12. Germline V gives CDR1 SGHDT, CDR2 YYEEEE. Original processing notes: Using reference gene primer amplification, nucleated cell counts were estimated. Sequenced by immunoSEQ multiplex PCR; TCRdb stores in-frame clones only, minus some. Clone size and V and J calls were adopted from that table, with D and trimming inferred from the DNA. The profile shows about 190,000 clones, 65% to 80% of them singletons. Participants, 18 to 89 years old, spanned 25 or so US areas. Each participant's cohort was designated according to participant-reported clinical history.

The chain uses TRBV5-6 and TRBJ1-1, with 8 bases identical to TRBD1. The material sequenced was PBMCs or T cells enriched from blood (not recorded which). The TCR sequence derives from a woman between 50 and 59 years old with acute COVID-19. Here the CDR3 reads CASSPTGGNLGTEAFF. In nucleotides, the CDR3 is TGTGCCAGCAGCCCCACAGGGGGTAATTTGGGCACTGAAGCTTTCTTT.